A single sample gave rise to the 20 T cell receptor beta chains below, sequenced in a study of blood T cell repertoires in COVID-19. The assay was immunoSEQ multiplex PCR, and TCRdb's table has in-frame clones only and misses some. Of over 100,000 clones listed, around nine tenths are singletons. Input material: peripheral blood. The receptors were gathered from a woman aged 70-85 years with COVID-19, enrolled during active disease.

This chain joins TRBV7-3 and TRBJ2-1, with TRBD2 matching 14 bases. Germline V gene data show CDR1 as SGHTA and CDR2 as FQGTGA. CDR3 length: 18 amino acids. V shed 7 bases, J shed 9 bases, and the junction held 17 bases outside the gene matches. CDR3 nucleotide sequence: TGTGCCAGCAACCCCCCCGGGACTAGCGGGGGCCCCCTCCGTGAGCAGTTCTTC. The encoded protein is CASNPPGTSGGPLREQFF.

This clone appeared a few times. This chain connects TRBV5-6 to TRBJ2-1; 13 bases are a match to TRBD2. Germline trimming cut 4 bases from V and 0 bases from J; bases unmatched to any gene: 4. Germline CDR1 and CDR2: SGHDT and YYEEEE. CDR3 length equals 17 residues. Written as DNA, the CDR3 is TGTGCCAGCAGCCTGACTAGCGGGGGGTTCTCCTACAATGAGCAGTTCTTC. Translating it yields CASSLTSGGFSYNEQFF.

The chain recombines TRBV2 with TRBJ1-2; D ambiguous. CDR3 size: 13 residues. V dropped 5 bases and J dropped 8 bases, with 15 bases sitting between them. CDR1 and CDR2 from the germline V gene are SNHLY and FYNNEI. The CDR3 reads CASSLNNMRGYTF. As DNA, the CDR3 is TGTGCCAGCAGTTTAAATAACATGCGGGGCTACACCTTC.

The chain links TRBV2 to TRBJ2-7, with TRBD1 matching over 8 bases. The CDR3 contains 14 residues. The germline gives CDR1 SNHLY, CDR2 FYNNEI. J was trimmed by 11 bases and V by 7 bases; bases with no gene match: 16. CDR3 DNA: TGTGCCAGCAACCAATTAGGACAGGGTGGGCGGAAGTACTTC. Translating it yields CASNQLGQGGRKYF.

The chain combines TRBV6-6 with TRBJ2-3, with 10 positions matching TRBD1. From germline, CDR1 is MNHNY and CDR2 SVGAGI (reference sequence). The V and J ends lost 2 bases and 4 bases, in that order; junction bases with no gene match: 3. The length of the CDR3 is 15 residues. The CDR3 region is CASSYRDRGADTQYF. The CDR3 DNA reads as TGTGCCAGCAGTTACCGGGACAGGGGAGCAGATACGCAGTATTTT.

This chain joins TRBV2 and TRBJ1-6; a possible D gene is TRBD1 (6 bases). CDR3 size: 14 residues. Looked up from germline, CDR1 is SNHLY and CDR2 is FYNNEI. Trimming removed 3 bases from V and 9 bases from J, with 12 bases in between. In DNA, the CDR3 is TGTGCCAGCAGTGAGGGCAGGGGTTCTTCACCCCTCCACTTT. Amino acids: CASSEGRGSSPLHF.

The chain combines TRBV30 with TRBJ2-7; D perhaps matches TRBD1 (5 bases). The V gene lost 0 bases and the J gene lost 3 bases, with 12 bases spanning the gap. CDR1 GTSNPN and CDR2 SVGIG come from the germline V gene (reference sequence). The CDR3 has 14 residues. The CDR3 region is CAWSVQGDIYEQYF. CDR3 DNA: TGTGCCTGGAGTGTACAAGGGGATATCTACGAGCAGTACTTC.

This chain connects TRBV12-3 or TRBV12-4 to TRBJ1-3; D remains unclear. Trimming cost V 8 bases and J 2 bases, with 7 bases left between them. The CDR3 has 12 amino acids. The CDR3 nucleotides are TGTGCCAGCTCAGTCGCTGGAAACACCATATATTTT. Protein product: CASSVAGNTIYF.

The chain joins TRBV3-1 (or the pseudogene TRBV3-2) to TRBJ2-5; 13 bases match TRBD2. Trimming cost V 4 bases and J 7 bases; bases outside gene matches: 9. Germline CDR1 is LGHDT and CDR2 is YNNKEL (reference sequence). CDR3 length: 16 residues. The CDR3 reads CASSPGLAGPVGTQYF. CDR3 DNA: TGTGCCAGCAGCCCGGGACTAGCGGGGCCCGTCGGGACCCAGTACTTC.

J is TRBJ1-2 and V is TRBV6-1, with D possibly TRBD1 on 6 matching bases. With 0 bases removed from V and 2 bases from J, the gap between germline ends came to 7 bases. Per the germline V gene, CDR1 is MNHNS and CDR2 is SASEGT. This CDR3 has 14 amino acids. The CDR3 DNA reads as TGTGCCAGCAGTGAAGCGCAGGGGAACTATGGCTACACCTTC. This codes for CASSEAQGNYGYTF.

The chain is built from TRBV5-6 and TRBJ1-5; 8 bases fit TRBD1. Germline V gene sequence: CDR1 SGHDT, CDR2 YYEEEE. The trim removed 3 bases at V and 1 base at J, leaving 9 bases unmatched. The CDR3 extends over 17 amino acids. DNA for the CDR3: TGTGCCAGCAGCTCTGGGACAGGCAGAGGGAGCAATCAGCCCCAGCATTTT. This encodes CASSSGTGRGSNQPQHF.

The genes are TRBV5-4 and TRBJ2-5; 8 bases are a match to TRBD2. CDR1 and CDR2 (germline): SGHNT, YYREEE (reference sequence). This CDR3 is built from 15 residues. The trim removed 2 bases at V and 2 bases at J, leaving 5 bases unmatched. CDR3 bases: TGTGCCAGCAGCTTTCAGCGGGGGACGCAAGAGACCCAGTACTTC. Translation gives CASSFQRGTQETQYF.

This chain connects TRBV28 to TRBJ1-1; D not resolved. The CDR3 length is 15 residues. Trimming took off 4 bases at V and 0 bases at J, with 12 bases between the two ends. CDR1 and CDR2 (germline): MDHEN, SYDVKM. The CDR3 DNA follows: TGTGCCAGCAGTTCCGTCTTCCGGGTGAACACTGAAGCTTTCTTT. This gives the protein CASSSVFRVNTEAFF.

The table lists this clone with a count of one. The chain has TRBV6-6 and TRBJ1-3; maybe TRBD1 (6 bases). Trimming took 3 bases from V and 8 from J, leaving 17 bases between them. Per the germline V gene, CDR1 is MNHNY and CDR2 is SVGAGI (reference sequence). This CDR3 contains 15 residues. The CDR3: CASSYSLGGGDTIYF. CDR3 coding DNA: TGTGCCAGCAGTTATTCCCTAGGGGGGGGCGACACCATATATTTT.

The chain combines TRBV28 with TRBJ2-2; perhaps TRBD2 as D (5 bases). CDR3 length: 13 amino acids. Trimming removed 3 bases at V and 4 bases at J, with 6 bases between. Germline values: CDR1 MDHEN, CDR2 SYDVKM. CDR3 DNA sequence: TGTGCCAGCAGTTTCGGAGGCACCGGGGAGCTGTTTTTT. Translated: CASSFGGTGELFF.

The chain carries TRBV18 and TRBJ1-6; D gene uncertain. With 0 bases removed from V and 7 bases from J, the gap between germline ends came to 13 bases. There are 16 residues in the CDR3. Per germline, CDR1 KGHSH and CDR2 LQKENI. CDR3 sequence: CASSPPQQGRNSPLHF. In nucleotides, the CDR3 is TGTGCCAGCTCACCACCACAACAAGGGAGGAATTCACCCCTCCACTTT.

V usage is TRBV15 and J usage is TRBJ2-7; a weak D match, TRBD2 (6 bases). This CDR3 has 13 residues. Germline CDR1 is LNHNV and CDR2 is YYDKDF (reference sequence). Trimming took off 5 bases at V and 3 bases at J, with 11 bases between the two ends. Here the CDR3 reads CATSGGLSYEQYF. The CDR3 DNA sequence: TGTGCCACCAGCGGGGGACTTAGCTACGAGCAGTACTTC.

This chain links TRBV19 with TRBJ1-5; 9 bases are a match to TRBD1. Per the germline V gene, CDR1 is LNHDA and CDR2 is SQIVND (reference sequence). The CDR3 sequence is 17 residues long. The V segment lost 5 bases and the J segment 0 bases; nucleotides outside the gene matches: 8. Here the CDR3 DNA reads TGTGCCAGTAGTGTCACAGGGGGCCCTGATAGCAATCAGCCCCAGCATTTT. It yields the protein CASSVTGGPDSNQPQHF.

The rearrangement links TRBV10-3 to TRBJ1-2; 10 nucleotides align to TRBD1. V lost 4 bases and J lost 5; bases outside the gene matches: 10. Germline values: CDR1 ENHRY, CDR2 SYGVKD. The CDR3 is 16 residues long. CDR3 region: CAISVDRGPEIYGYTF. CDR3 in DNA: TGTGCCATCAGTGTAGACAGGGGGCCTGAAATTTATGGCTACACCTTC.

This clone has more than one count but fewer than ten. This chain uses TRBV7-3 with TRBJ1-6; no clear D. V lost 4 bases, J lost 7 bases, and 8 bases lay in between. Germline CDR1 reads SGHTA; CDR2 reads FQGTGA. CDR3 size: 13 residues. The CDR3 spells CASSWFGNSPLHF. The CDR3 DNA reads as TGTGCCAGCAGCTGGTTCGGGAATTCACCCCTCCACTTT. Looking up the rest from reference TRBV7-3 and TRBJ1-6 gives the full variable domain: GAGVSQTPSNKVTEKGKYVELRCDPISGHTALYWYRQSLGQGPEFLIYFQGTGAADDSGLPNDRFFAVRPEGSVSTLKIQRTERGDSAVYLCASSWFGNSPLHFGNGTRLTVT.